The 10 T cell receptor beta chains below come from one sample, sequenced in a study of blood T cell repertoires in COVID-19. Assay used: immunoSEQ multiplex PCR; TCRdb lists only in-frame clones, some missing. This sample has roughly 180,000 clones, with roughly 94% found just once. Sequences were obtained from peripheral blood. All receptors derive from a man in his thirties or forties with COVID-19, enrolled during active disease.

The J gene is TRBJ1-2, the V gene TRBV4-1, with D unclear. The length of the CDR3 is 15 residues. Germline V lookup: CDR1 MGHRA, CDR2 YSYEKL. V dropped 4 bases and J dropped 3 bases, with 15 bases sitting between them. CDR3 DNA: TGCGCCAGCAGCCCGCGAGGAAACGGGGACTATGGCTACACCTTC. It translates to CASSPRGNGDYGYTF.

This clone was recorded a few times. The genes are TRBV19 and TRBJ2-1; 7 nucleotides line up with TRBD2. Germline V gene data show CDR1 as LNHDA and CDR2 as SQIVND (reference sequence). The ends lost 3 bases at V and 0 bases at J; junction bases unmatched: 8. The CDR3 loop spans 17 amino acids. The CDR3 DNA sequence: TGTGCCAGTAGTATCACTCGACTAGCCCGCTCCTACAATGAGCAGTTCTTC. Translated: CASSITRLARSYNEQFF.

CDR3 residues: CASSQLWGEGTGPYEQYF. The DNA for the CDR3 is TGCGCCAGCAGCCAATTATGGGGGGAGGGGACGGGACCCTACGAGCAGTACTTC. V is TRBV4-1 and J is TRBJ2-7; 7 bases are a match to TRBD2. Germline CDR1 MGHRA, CDR2 YSYEKL. The CDR3 sequence is 18 residues long. Losses at the gene ends were 2 bases for V and 2 bases for J; bases not matched to a gene: 15.

The CDR3 coding sequence is TGTGCCAGCAGTCGTAGGACAGGGGACATTCAGCCCCAGCATTTT. Protein: CASSRRTGDIQPQHF. J is TRBJ1-5 and V is TRBV6-4, with 9 bases aligning to TRBD1. The CDR3 is 15 residues long. The trim removed 5 bases at V and 6 bases at J, leaving 8 bases unmatched. In germline, CDR1 is MRHNA, CDR2 SNTAGT.

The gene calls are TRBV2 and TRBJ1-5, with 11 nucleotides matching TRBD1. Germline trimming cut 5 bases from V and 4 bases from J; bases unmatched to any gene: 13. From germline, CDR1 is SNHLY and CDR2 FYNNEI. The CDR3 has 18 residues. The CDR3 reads CASSPPGTGGVRNQPQHF. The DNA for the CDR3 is TGTGCCAGCAGTCCCCCCGGGACAGGGGGGGTAAGGAATCAGCCCCAGCATTTT.

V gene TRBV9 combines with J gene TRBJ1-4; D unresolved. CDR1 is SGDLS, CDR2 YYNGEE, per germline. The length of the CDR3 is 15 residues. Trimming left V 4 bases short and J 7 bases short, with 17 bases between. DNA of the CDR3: TGTGCCAGCAGCAAAGAGTTCTGGTCCGGTGAAAAACTGTTTTTT. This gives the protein CASSKEFWSGEKLFF.

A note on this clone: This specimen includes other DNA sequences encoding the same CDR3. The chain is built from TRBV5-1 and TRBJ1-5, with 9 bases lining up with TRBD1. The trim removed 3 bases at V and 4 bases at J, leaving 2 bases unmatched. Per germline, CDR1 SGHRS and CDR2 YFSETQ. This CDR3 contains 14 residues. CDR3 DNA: TGCGCCAGCAGCTCGACAGGGGGAAATCAGCCCCAGCATTTT. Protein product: CASSSTGGNQPQHF. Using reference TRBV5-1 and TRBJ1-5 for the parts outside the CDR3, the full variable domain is KAGVTQTPRYLIKTRGQQVTLSCSPISGHRSVSWYQQTPGQGLQFLFEYFSETQRNKGNFPGRFSGRQFSNSRSEMNVSTLELGDSALYLCASSSTGGNQPQHFGDGTRLSIL.

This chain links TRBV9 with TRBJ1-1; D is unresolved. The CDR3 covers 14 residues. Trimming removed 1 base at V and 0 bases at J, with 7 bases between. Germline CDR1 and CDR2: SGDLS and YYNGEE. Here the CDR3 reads CASSVSTVNTEAFF. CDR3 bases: TGTGCCAGCAGCGTAAGTACAGTGAACACTGAAGCTTTCTTT. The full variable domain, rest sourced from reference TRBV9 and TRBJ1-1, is DSGVTQTPKHLITATGQRVTLRCSPRSGDLSVYWYQQSLDQGLQFLIQYYNGEERAKGNILERFSAQQFPDLHSELNLSSLELGDSALYFCASSVSTVNTEAFFGQGTRLTVV.

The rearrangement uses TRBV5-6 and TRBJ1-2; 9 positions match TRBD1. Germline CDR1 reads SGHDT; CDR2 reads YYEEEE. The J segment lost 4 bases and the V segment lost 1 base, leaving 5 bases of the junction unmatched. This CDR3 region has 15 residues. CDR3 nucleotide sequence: TGTGCCAGCAGCTTGCCGGGACAGGGTGCCTATGGCTACACCTTC. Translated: CASSLPGQGAYGYTF.

Here the CDR3 reads CASSQLIGRGAISGNTIYF. The DNA of the CDR3 is TGTGCCAGCAGCCAACTGATTGGGAGGGGCGCCATCTCTGGAAACACCATATATTTT. This rearrangement joins TRBV3-1 (or the pseudogene TRBV3-2) to TRBJ1-3; D perhaps matches TRBD1 (5 bases). V was trimmed by 2 bases and J by 0 bases, leaving 20 bases between them. Germline CDR1 LGHDT, CDR2 YNNKEL (reference sequence). This CDR3 is 19 amino acids long.